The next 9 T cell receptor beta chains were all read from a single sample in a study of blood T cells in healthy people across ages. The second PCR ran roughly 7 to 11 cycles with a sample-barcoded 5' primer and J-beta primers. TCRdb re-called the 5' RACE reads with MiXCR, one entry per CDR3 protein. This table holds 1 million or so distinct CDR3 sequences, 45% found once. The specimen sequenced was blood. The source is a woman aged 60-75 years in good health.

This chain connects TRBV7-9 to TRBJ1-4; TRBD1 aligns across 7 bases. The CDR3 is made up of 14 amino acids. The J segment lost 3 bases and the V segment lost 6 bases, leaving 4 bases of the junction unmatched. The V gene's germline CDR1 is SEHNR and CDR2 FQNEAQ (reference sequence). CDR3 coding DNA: TGTGCCAGCAGAACCGGGACAGCTAATGAAAAACTGTTTTTT. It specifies CASRTGTANEKLFF.

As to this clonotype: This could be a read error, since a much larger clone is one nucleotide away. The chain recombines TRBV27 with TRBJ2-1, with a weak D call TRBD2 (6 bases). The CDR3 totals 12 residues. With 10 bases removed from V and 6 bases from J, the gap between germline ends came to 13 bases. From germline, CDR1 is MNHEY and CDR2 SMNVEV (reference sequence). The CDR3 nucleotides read TGTGCCACCCTTAGCGGCTGCAATGAGCAGTTCTTC. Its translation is CATLSGCNEQFF.

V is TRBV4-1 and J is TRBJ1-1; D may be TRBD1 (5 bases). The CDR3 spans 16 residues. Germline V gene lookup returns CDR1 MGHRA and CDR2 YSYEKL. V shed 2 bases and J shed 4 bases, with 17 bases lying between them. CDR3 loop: CASSQNQQGNPTEAFF. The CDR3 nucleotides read TGCGCCAGCAGCCAAAACCAGCAGGGCAACCCCACTGAAGCTTTCTTT.

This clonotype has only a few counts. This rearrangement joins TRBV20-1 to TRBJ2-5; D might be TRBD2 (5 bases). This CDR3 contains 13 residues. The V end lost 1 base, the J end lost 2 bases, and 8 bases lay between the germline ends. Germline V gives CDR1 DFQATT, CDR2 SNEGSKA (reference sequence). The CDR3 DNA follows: TGCAGTGCTAGAGGGACTGTACAAGAGACCCAGTACTTC. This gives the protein CSARGTVQETQYF.

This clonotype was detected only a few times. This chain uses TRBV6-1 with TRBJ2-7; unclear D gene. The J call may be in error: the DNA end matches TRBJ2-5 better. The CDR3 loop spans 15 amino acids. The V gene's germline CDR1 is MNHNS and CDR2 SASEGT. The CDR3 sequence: CASTVRQELLETQYF. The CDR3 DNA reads TGTGCCAGCACCGTCCGCCAGGAACTTCTGGAGACCCAGTACTTC.

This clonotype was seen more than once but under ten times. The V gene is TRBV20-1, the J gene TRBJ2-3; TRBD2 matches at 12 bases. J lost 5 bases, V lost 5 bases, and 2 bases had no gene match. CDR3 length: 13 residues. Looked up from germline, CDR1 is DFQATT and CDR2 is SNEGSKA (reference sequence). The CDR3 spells CSARTSGIDTQYF. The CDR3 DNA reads TGCAGTGCTCGGACTAGCGGGATAGATACGCAGTATTTT.

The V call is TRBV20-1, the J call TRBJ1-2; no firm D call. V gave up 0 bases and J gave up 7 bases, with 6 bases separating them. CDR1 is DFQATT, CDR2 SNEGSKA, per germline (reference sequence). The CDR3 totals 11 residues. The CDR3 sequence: CSARDSAGYTF. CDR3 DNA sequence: TGCAGTGCTAGAGATTCGGCTGGCTACACCTTC.

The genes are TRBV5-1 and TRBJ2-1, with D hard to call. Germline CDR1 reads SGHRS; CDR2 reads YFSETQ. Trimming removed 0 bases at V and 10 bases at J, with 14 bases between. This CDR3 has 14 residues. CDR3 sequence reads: CASSLGAPVGEQFF. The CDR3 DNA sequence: TGCGCCAGCAGCTTGGGGGCCCCCGTCGGGGAGCAGTTCTTC.

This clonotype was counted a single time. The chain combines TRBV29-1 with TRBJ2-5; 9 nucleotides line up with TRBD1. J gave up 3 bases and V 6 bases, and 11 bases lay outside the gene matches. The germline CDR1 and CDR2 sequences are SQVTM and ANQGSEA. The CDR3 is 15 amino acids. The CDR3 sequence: CSVGKPGQGEETQYF. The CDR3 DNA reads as TGCAGCGTCGGTAAGCCGGGACAGGGCGAAGAGACCCAGTACTTC. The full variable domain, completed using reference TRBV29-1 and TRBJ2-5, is SAVISQKPSRDICQRGTSLTIQCQVDSQVTMMFWYRQQPGQSLTLIATANQGSEATYESGFVIDKFPISRPNLTFSTLTVSNMSPEDSSIYLCSVGKPGQGEETQYFGPGTRLLVL.